One sample yielded the 15 T cell receptor beta chains listed below, sequenced in a study of early stage breast cancer tumors. Profiled with immunoSEQ multiplex PCR; TCRdb holds only in-frame clones, not every one. This sample yields about 9,900 clones, of which roughly 64% are seen a single time; approximately 10% belongs to the top ten. Material: breast tumor tissue. The source of these receptors is a person between 55 and 69 years old with breast cancer.

Only a few counts were recorded for this clone. V gene TRBV11-2 combines with J gene TRBJ2-7; 7 bases match TRBD1. V dropped 4 bases and J dropped 0; count of bases not matched to a gene: 9. Germline loops: CDR1 SGHAT, CDR2 FQNNGV. The CDR3 is 16 residues long. The CDR3 region has the DNA TGTGCCAGCAGCTGGGACACAGGGGTACCCTCCTACGAGCAGTACTTC. Translated, it gives CASSWDTGVPSYEQYF.

The gene calls are TRBV6-6 and TRBJ1-2; possibly TRBD1 for D (5 bases). Per germline, CDR1 MNHNY and CDR2 SVGAGI (reference sequence). Trimming left V 2 bases short and J 8 bases short, with 9 bases between. The CDR3 sequence is 12 residues long. This CDR3 is CASSYGGEGYTF. The CDR3 coding sequence is TGTGCCAGCAGTTACGGGGGTGAGGGCTACACCTTC.

The rearrangement uses TRBV5-4 and TRBJ1-2; 7 bases line up with TRBD1. Germline CDR1 SGHNT, CDR2 YYREEE (reference sequence). Trimming removed 6 bases from V and 8 bases from J; junction bases left unmatched: 10. CDR3 length equals 13 residues. The CDR3 spells CASTVDREGGYTF. As DNA, the CDR3 is TGTGCCAGCACCGTTGACAGGGAGGGAGGCTACACCTTC.

V usage is TRBV18 and J usage is TRBJ1-4; a weak D match, TRBD1 (5 bases). Germline V gives CDR1 KGHSH, CDR2 LQKENI. Trimming left V 0 bases short and J 9 bases short, with 14 bases between. The length of the CDR3 is 15 residues. The CDR3 sequence is CASSPPTVGRQKLFF. DNA of the CDR3: TGTGCCAGCTCACCACCGACAGTGGGCAGACAAAAACTGTTTTTT.

This clone has more than one count but fewer than ten. The chain links TRBV2 to TRBJ1-1; D is unclear. V was shortened by 3 bases and J by 4 bases, with 0 bases between the two germline ends. CDR3 length: 10 residues. Germline V gene data show CDR1 as SNHLY and CDR2 as FYNNEI. CDR3 sequence reads: CASSDTEAFF. The CDR3 coding sequence is TGTGCCAGCAGTGACACTGAAGCTTTCTTT.

CDR3 amino acids: CASSILAGGSYNEQFF. The CDR3 nucleotides are TGTGCCAGTAGTATACTAGCGGGGGGCTCCTACAATGAGCAGTTCTTC. The chain recombines TRBV19 with TRBJ2-1; 11 bases agree with TRBD2. Germline V gene sequence: CDR1 LNHDA, CDR2 SQIVND (reference sequence). The CDR3 runs to 16 residues. With V trimmed by 2 bases and J by 0 bases, 0 bases remained unmatched.

V is TRBV4-2 and J is TRBJ2-5; D could derive from TRBD1 or TRBD2 (5 bases each). The DNA end favors TRBJ2-7, so the J call may be wrong. Germline CDR1 and CDR2: LGHNA and YNFKEQ. CDR3 length: 15 amino acids. As DNA, the CDR3 is TGTGCCAGCAGCCAAGATTTGGGGGATACCTACGAGCAGTACTTC. Encoded protein: CASSQDLGDTYEQYF.

This clone appeared a few times. The rearrangement uses TRBV2 and TRBJ1-2; D perhaps matches TRBD1 (5 bases). Trimming shortened V by 3 bases and J by 8 bases, and 13 bases separated the two germline ends. The CDR3 spans 13 residues. Per germline, CDR1 SNHLY and CDR2 FYNNEI. The CDR3 bases are TGTGCCAGCAGTGAGGGCAGGGATAACGGCTACACCTTC. This translates into CASSEGRDNGYTF. Complete variable domain (other parts from reference TRBV2 and TRBJ1-2): EPEVTQTPSHQVTQMGQEVILRCVPISNHLYFYWYRQILGQKVEFLVSFYNNEISEKSEIFDDQFSVERPDGSNFTLKIRSTKLEDSAMYFCASSEGRDNGYTFGSGTRLTVV.

The chain is built from TRBV5-4 and TRBJ1-4, with a possible D match to TRBD1 (5 bases). V lost 0 bases to trimming and J lost 7 bases, with 13 bases between them. Germline V CDR1 and CDR2: SGHNT, YYREEE (reference sequence). The CDR3 contains 15 residues. This chain's CDR3 is CASSLDGTRIEKLFF. CDR3 in DNA: TGTGCCAGCAGCTTGGATGGGACTCGGATTGAAAAACTGTTTTTT.

This clone was seen only a few times. The gene calls are TRBV4-2 and TRBJ2-4; the D is unclear. Trimming took 1 base from V and 3 from J, leaving 16 bases between them. Per germline, CDR1 LGHNA and CDR2 YNFKEQ. CDR3 length equals 17 residues. The DNA for the CDR3 is TGTGCCAGCAGCCAAGTCCCTTCTAAGGTGGGCAAAAACATTCAGTACTTC. Encoded protein: CASSQVPSKVGKNIQYF.

The chain links TRBV25-1 to TRBJ2-1; TRBD1 aligns across 12 bases. The CDR3 is made up of 16 amino acids. CDR1 MGHDK and CDR2 SYGVNS come from the germline V gene. V was clipped by 5 bases and J by 4 bases; unmatched bases: 6. Written as DNA, the CDR3 is TGTGCCAGCAGTCTAGTGGGACAGGGGGCTTACAATGAGCAGTTCTTC. This codes for CASSLVGQGAYNEQFF.

This clone has a handful of counts. The chain uses TRBV9 and TRBJ1-2, with D maybe TRBD1 (5 bases). Germline assignment: CDR1 SGDLS and CDR2 YYNGEE. Deletions cut 1 base from V and 7 bases from J, with 14 bases between. CDR3 length: 14 amino acids. In DNA, the CDR3 is TGTGCCAGCAGCGTATACACCGGCGGGGGTGGCTACACCTTC. It specifies CASSVYTGGGGYTF.

The V and J genes are TRBV11-2 and TRBJ2-1, with D possibly matching TRBD2 (5 bases). The germline V gene has CDR1 SGHAT and CDR2 FQNNGV. The V and J ends lost 5 bases and 2 bases respectively, with 7 bases between them. The CDR3 is 13 residues long. CDR3 sequence reads: CASSPGTYNEQFF. The CDR3, as DNA: TGTGCCAGCAGCCCCGGGACCTACAATGAGCAGTTCTTC.

The J gene is TRBJ2-1, the V gene TRBV5-4, with D perhaps being TRBD1 or TRBD2 (5 bases each). The germline CDR1 and CDR2 sequences are SGHNT and YYREEE (reference sequence). The ends were cut back, 4 bases at V and 3 bases at J, with 14 bases in the middle. This CDR3 has 15 residues. CDR3 nucleotides: TGTGCCAGCAGCCCGCCGGGACCACTCTACAATGAGCAGTTCTTC. Protein sequence: CASSPPGPLYNEQFF.

This clone is medium-sized by share. The gene calls are TRBV19 and TRBJ1-1, with no clear D. Per germline, CDR1 LNHDA and CDR2 SQIVND (reference sequence). V was pared by 1 base and J by 5 bases, with 11 bases between. This CDR3 has 14 amino acids. CDR3 sequence: CASSIGGSRTEAFF. The CDR3 DNA sequence: TGTGCCAGTAGTATAGGGGGTTCGAGGACTGAAGCTTTCTTT.